This TCR beta chain was recorded in a study of T cell repertoires in cytomegalovirus infection. Study-level information: Evidence of both CMV infection and a matching HLA type came from public TCR beta signatures.

At least ten counts were recorded for this clonotype. Its antigen is not identified. V dropped 5 bases and J dropped 7; count of bases not matched to a gene: 4. This CDR3 region has 15 residues. General study points: The ex vivo response showed dominance by HLA-C-restricted CMV-specific TCR beta clonotypes.

TCRdb re-called the reads with MiXCR, one entry per CDR3 protein. The table lists about 740,000 distinct CDR3 sequences, 35% of them singletons. The sequenced sample consisted of PBMCs. The chain is built from TRBV12-3 or TRBV12-4 and TRBJ1-6, with 11 bases identical to TRBD1. The sequence came from a human donor in good health (CMV status not recorded). Some clones in this sample may be carry-over from other donors' samples. The CDR3 bases are TGTGCCAGCAGTCCAGGACAGGGGGCGAATTCACCCCTCCACTTT. Protein sequence: CASSPGQGANSPLHF.